This T cell receptor beta chain derives from a study of T cell repertoires in cytomegalovirus infection. Across the whole study: Public TCR beta signature analysis indicated the presence of both CMV infection and matching HLA type. Study observations and caveats: In two of eight donors, the top clonotype was HLA-C-restricted CMV-specific. Adding up the frequency of public TCR beta families identified people who carried CMV plus the relevant HLA.

CDR3 length equals 12 residues. The germline gives CDR1 SGHDN, CDR2 FVKESK. About this clonotype: Its antigen is not identified. A junction end diverges from the germline sequence, so it may reflect a read error.

From the reads, TCRdb called clonotypes with MiXCR, one entry per CDR3 protein. The sample consists of roughly 130,000 distinct CDR3 sequences, 8.8% of them appearing once. The V and J genes are TRBV14 and TRBJ1-1; TRBD1 aligns across 7 bases. Sequenced input: PBMCs. This TCR derives from a human donor in good health (CMV status not recorded). Some clones in this sample may be carry-over from other donors' samples. DNA for the CDR3: TGTGCCAACAGCCTGCAGGGGGTTGAGGCTTTCTTT. Residues: CANSLQGVEAFF.